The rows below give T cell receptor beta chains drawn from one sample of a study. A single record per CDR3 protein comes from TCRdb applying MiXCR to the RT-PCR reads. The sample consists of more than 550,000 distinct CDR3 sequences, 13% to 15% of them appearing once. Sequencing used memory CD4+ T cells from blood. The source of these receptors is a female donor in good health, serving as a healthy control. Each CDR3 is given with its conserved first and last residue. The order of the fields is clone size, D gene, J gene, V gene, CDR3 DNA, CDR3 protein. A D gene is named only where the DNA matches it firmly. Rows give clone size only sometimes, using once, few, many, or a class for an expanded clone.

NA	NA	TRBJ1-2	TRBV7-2	TGTGCCAGCAGCCAAACTCTCGTGTCTAACTATGGCTACACCTTC	CASSQTLVSNYGYTF
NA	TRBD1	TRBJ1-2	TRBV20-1	TGCAGTGCGACGACAGGGGCAAGCGAGGGCTACACCTTC	CSATTGASEGYTF
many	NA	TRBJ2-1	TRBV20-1	TGCAGTGCTAGAGCCCAAAATCGCGGACACAGCTCCTACAATGAGCAGTTCTTC	CSARAQNRGHSSYNEQFF
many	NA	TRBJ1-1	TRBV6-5	TGTGCCAGCAGTTACGGGGGGGACACTGAAGCTTTCTTT	CASSYGGDTEAFF
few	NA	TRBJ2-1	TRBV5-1	TGCGCCAGCAGCTTGCCCGGAGCGGGCGATGAGCAGTTCTTC	CASSLPGAGDEQFF
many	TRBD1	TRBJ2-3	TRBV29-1	TGCAGCGTTGAAGATGGTAGGGGACAGGGGACAGATACGCAGTATTTT	CSVEDGRGQGTDTQYF
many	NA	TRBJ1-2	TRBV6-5	TGTGCCAGCAGCAGTAGGTGGGACTATGGCTACACCTTC	CASSSRWDYGYTF
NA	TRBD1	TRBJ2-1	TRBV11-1	TGTGCCACCTCGAAGACAGGGGATGGCTATGAGCAGTTCTTC	CATSKTGDGYEQFF
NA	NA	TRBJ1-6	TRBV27	TGTGCCAGCAGTTCCCCCTCGGCCGGGGAGTCTTCACCCCTCCACTTT	CASSSPSAGESSPLHF
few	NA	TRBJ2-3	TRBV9	TGTGCCAGCACCCTCGGGACGGAGAGCACAGATACGCAGTATTTT	CASTLGTESTDTQYF
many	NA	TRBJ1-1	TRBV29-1	TGCAGCGGGGGGGACACTGAAGCTTTCTTT	CSGGDTEAFF
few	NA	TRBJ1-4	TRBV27	TGTGCCAGCAGTTTTAATTACGGGAGTGAAAAACTGTTTTTT	CASSFNYGSEKLFF
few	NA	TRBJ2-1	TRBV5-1	TGCGCCAGCAGCTTGGGACCTGCAGGTGAGCAGTTCTTC	CASSLGPAGEQFF